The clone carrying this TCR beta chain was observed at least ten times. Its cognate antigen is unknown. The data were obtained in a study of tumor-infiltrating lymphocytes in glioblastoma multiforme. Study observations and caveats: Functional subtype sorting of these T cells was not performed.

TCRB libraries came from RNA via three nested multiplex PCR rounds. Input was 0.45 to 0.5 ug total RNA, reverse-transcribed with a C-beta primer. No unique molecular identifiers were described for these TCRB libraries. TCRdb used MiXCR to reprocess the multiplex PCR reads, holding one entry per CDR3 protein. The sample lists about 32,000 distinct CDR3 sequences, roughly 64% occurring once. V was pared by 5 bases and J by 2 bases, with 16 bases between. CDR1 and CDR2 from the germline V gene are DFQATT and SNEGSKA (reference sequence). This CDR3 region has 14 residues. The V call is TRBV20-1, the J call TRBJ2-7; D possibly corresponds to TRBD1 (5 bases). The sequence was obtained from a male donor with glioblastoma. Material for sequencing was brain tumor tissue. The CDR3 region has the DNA TGCAGTGCTCCCAAAACAGGTTCGGCCTACGAGCAGTACTTC. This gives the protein CSAPKTGSAYEQYF.